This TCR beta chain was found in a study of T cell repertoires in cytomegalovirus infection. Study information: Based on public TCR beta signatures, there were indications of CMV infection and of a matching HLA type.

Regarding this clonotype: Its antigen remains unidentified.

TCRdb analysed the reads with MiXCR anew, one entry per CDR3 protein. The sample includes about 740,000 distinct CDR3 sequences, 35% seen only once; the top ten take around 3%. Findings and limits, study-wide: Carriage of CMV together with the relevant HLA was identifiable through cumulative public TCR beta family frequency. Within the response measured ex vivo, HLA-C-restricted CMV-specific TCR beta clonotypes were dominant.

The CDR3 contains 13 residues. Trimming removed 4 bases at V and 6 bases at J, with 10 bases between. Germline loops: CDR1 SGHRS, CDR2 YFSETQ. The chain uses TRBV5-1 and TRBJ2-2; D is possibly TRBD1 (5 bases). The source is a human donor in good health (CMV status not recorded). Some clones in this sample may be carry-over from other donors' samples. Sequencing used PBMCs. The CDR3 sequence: CASSLREPGELFF. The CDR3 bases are TGCGCCAGCAGCCTCAGGGAACCCGGGGAGCTGTTTTTT. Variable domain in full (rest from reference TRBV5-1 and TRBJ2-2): KAGVTQTPRYLIKTRGQQVTLSCSPISGHRSVSWYQQTPGQGLQFLFEYFSETQRNKGNFPGRFSGRQFSNSRSEMNVSTLELGDSALYLCASSLREPGELFFGEGSRLTVL.